These 13 T cell receptor beta chains came from one sample sequenced in a study of T cells in Graves' hyperthyroidism and ophthalmopathy. Amplification of TCR beta CDR3 regions used RNA as the template. An initial round of RT-PCR targeting the TCR CDR3 relied on the HTBI primer set. TCRdb re-derived calls from the multiplex PCR reads in MiXCR, one entry per CDR3 protein. Of nearly 600,000 distinct CDR3 sequences listed, 13% to 15% were seen once; the top ten hold roughly 6.9%. The sample was blood. The receptors were sampled from a woman between 18 and 29 years old with Graves' ophthalmopathy.

This clonotype appeared many times. The chain is built from TRBV6-2 or TRBV6-3 and TRBJ1-1; D gene ambiguous. Trimming took off 10 bases at V and 6 bases at J, with 12 bases between the two ends. Germline CDR1 and CDR2: MNHEY and SVGEGT. CDR3 length equals 11 residues. For the CDR3, the DNA is TGTGCCACCAGGCGGTTCGCTGAAGCTTTCTTT. Translation: CATRRFAEAFF.

This clonotype has more than one count but fewer than ten. The chain combines TRBV6-1 with TRBJ1-2, with D possibly matching TRBD1 (6 bases). CDR1 is MNHNS and CDR2 is SASEGT in the germline V gene. Trimming took off 7 bases at V and 4 bases at J, with 16 bases between the two ends. This CDR3 contains 14 residues. This chain's CDR3 is CASMVGAGAYGYTF. Here the CDR3 DNA reads TGTGCCAGCATGGTGGGGGCAGGGGCCTATGGCTACACCTTC.

This clonotype has more than one count but fewer than ten. The V gene is TRBV20-1, the J gene TRBJ2-2; TRBD2 matches 9 bases. Germline loops: CDR1 DFQATT, CDR2 SNEGSKA (reference sequence). The CDR3 consists of 15 residues. After removal of 0 bases from V and 6 bases from J, the junction contained 5 bases not matched to a gene. CDR3 sequence: CSARDILAGSGELFF. CDR3 in DNA: TGCAGTGCTAGAGATATACTAGCGGGCTCCGGGGAGCTGTTTTTT.

This clonotype was recorded many times. The rearrangement joins TRBV5-1 to TRBJ2-7, with D perhaps matching TRBD2 (5 bases). The CDR3 extends over 12 amino acids. Germline CDR1 and CDR2: SGHRS and YFSETQ. The germline V and J ends were trimmed by 0 bases and 6 bases, with 7 bases remaining between them. Written as DNA, the CDR3 is TGCGCCAGCAGCTTGGTAGGAGGCGAGCAGTACTTC. Translating gives CASSLVGGEQYF.

The chain combines TRBV7-9 with TRBJ2-7; D not resolved. CDR1 and CDR2 (germline): SEHNR, FQNEAQ (reference sequence). The CDR3 runs to 15 residues. V lost 2 bases to trimming and J lost 6 bases, with 17 bases between them. This CDR3 reads CASSLSGYPFGEQYF. CDR3 nucleotides: TGTGCCAGCAGCTTATCCGGATACCCTTTTGGCGAGCAGTACTTC.

This clonotype was observed many times. V and J are TRBV28 and TRBJ2-1; TRBD2 matches 8 bases. This CDR3 spans 16 amino acids. Trimming cost V 4 bases and J 5 bases; bases outside gene matches: 10. Germline values: CDR1 MDHEN, CDR2 SYDVKM. The CDR3 region has the DNA TGTGCCAGCAGTTCACCTCGGACTAGCCTAAACAATGAGCAGTTCTTC. Its protein product is CASSSPRTSLNNEQFF.

The rearrangement links TRBV20-1 to TRBJ1-1; TRBD1 aligns across 10 bases. With V trimmed by 3 bases and J by 5 bases, 9 bases remained unmatched. The germline CDR1 and CDR2 sequences are DFQATT and SNEGSKA (reference sequence). This CDR3 has 15 residues. The CDR3 reads CSARLTGGLRTEAFF. CDR3 nucleotides: TGCAGTGCTAGGTTGACAGGGGGCCTGAGGACTGAAGCTTTCTTT.

This clonotype has a count of ten or more. CDR3 protein: CASSLTDYGYTF. The CDR3 nucleotides are TGTGCCAGCAGTTTGACGGATTATGGCTACACCTTC. The chain carries TRBV28 and TRBJ1-2; no reliable D call. The ends were cut back, 3 bases at V and 5 bases at J, with 7 bases in the middle. Germline lookup yields CDR1 MDHEN and CDR2 SYDVKM. The CDR3 totals 12 residues.

This clonotype was recorded only once. The chain combines TRBV19 with TRBJ1-3; 8 positions match TRBD1. The germline V gene has CDR1 LNHDA and CDR2 SQIVND (reference sequence). The CDR3 has 15 residues. V shed 6 bases, J shed 2 bases, and the junction held 6 bases outside the gene matches. CDR3 amino acids: CASRKKTGAGNTIYF. For the CDR3, the DNA is TGTGCCAGTAGAAAAAAGACAGGGGCTGGAAACACCATATATTTT.

In its sample, this clonotype was seen a few times. V gene TRBV6-1 combines with J gene TRBJ2-7, with D maybe TRBD1 (5 bases). Trimming shortened V by 11 bases and J by 0 bases, and 11 bases separated the two germline ends. The CDR3 totals 12 residues. From germline, CDR1 is MNHNS and CDR2 SASEGT. CDR3 residues: CAARVSSYEQYF. The CDR3 bases are TGTGCCGCCAGGGTGAGCTCCTACGAGCAGTACTTC.

There are many counts of this clonotype. V is TRBV7-8 and J is TRBJ1-1; D is unclear. There are 15 residues in the CDR3. Trimming cost V 3 bases and J 3 bases, with 14 bases left between them. Looked up from germline, CDR1 is SGHVS and CDR2 is FQNEAQ. CDR3 nucleotides: TGTGCCAGCAGCTTCTCGAGAAGGGCGCACACTGAAGCTTTCTTT. Its protein product is CASSFSRRAHTEAFF.

The sample holds many counts of this clonotype. The J gene is TRBJ1-6, the V gene TRBV18, with D possibly being TRBD1 (6 bases). Germline V lookup: CDR1 KGHSH, CDR2 LQKENI. The CDR3 extends over 13 amino acids. V lost 0 bases, J lost 14 bases, and 11 bases lay in between. The CDR3 region has the DNA TGTGCCAGCTCACCACCGACAGGTTTCACCCTCCACTTT. It translates to CASSPPTGFTLHF.

This clonotype was detected ten times or more. The germline gene is not matched at one end of the junction; a read error may be the cause. The J gene is TRBJ2-1, the V gene TRBV7-7, with TRBD2 identical over 10 bases. CDR3 length: 15 amino acids. Germline CDR1 is SSHAT and CDR2 is FNYEAQ (reference sequence). The CDR3 is CASSLELAGEGEQFF. In DNA, the CDR3 is TGTGCTAGCAGCTTAGAGCTAGCGGGAGAAGGTGAGCAGTTCTTC. The full variable domain, in which reference TRBV7-7 and TRBJ2-1 provide the parts outside the CDR3, is GAGVSQSPRYKVTKRGQDVTLRCDPISSHATLYWYQQALGQGPEFLTYFNYEAQPDKSGLPSDRFSAERPEGSISTLTIQRTEQRDSAMYRCASSLELAGEGEQFFGPGTRLTVL.